What follows are 10 T cell receptor beta chains derived from one specimen sequenced in a study of chemoradiotherapy in HPV16-positive cancers. Only in-frame clones appear in the TCRdb table, and some are missing; sequencing was by immunoSEQ multiplex PCR. Here the sample spans 5,000 or so clones, 70% to 80% being singletons. Sequenced material: tumor tissue, taken from a patient who underwent chemoradiotherapy. The receptors here all came from a human donor with HPV-associated anogenital cancer.

The chain joins TRBV19 to TRBJ1-5; D may be TRBD1 (6 bases). Germline loops: CDR1 LNHDA, CDR2 SQIVND (reference sequence). The V end lost 7 bases, the J end lost 6 bases, and 19 bases lay between the germline ends. The length of the CDR3 is 15 residues. The CDR3 DNA reads TGTGCCAGTATTTTAACCTCGGGGGCTTCTCAGCCCCAGCATTTT. Protein sequence: CASILTSGASQPQHF.

This clone appeared once. V and J are TRBV5-6 and TRBJ1-2; 9 nucleotides match TRBD1. V was pared by 4 bases and J by 2 bases, with 6 bases of the junction left unmatched. Germline V gene sequence: CDR1 SGHDT, CDR2 YYEEEE. This CDR3 is 15 amino acids long. DNA for the CDR3: TGTGCCAGCAGCAAGAGCGGACAGGGGAACTATGGCTACACCTTC. Its protein is CASSKSGQGNYGYTF.

The rearrangement uses TRBV7-3 and TRBJ2-1; no definite D call. Germline V lookup: CDR1 SGHTA, CDR2 FQGTGA. The CDR3 is 16 residues long. Trimming took 1 base from V and 6 from J, leaving 16 bases between them. DNA for the CDR3: TGTGCCAGCAGCTTAAGATTACCCCCCGAAGGCAATGAGCAGTTCTTC. Amino acids: CASSLRLPPEGNEQFF.

V is TRBV5-8 and J is TRBJ2-5, with 10 bases fitting TRBD1. V trimming: 3 bases; J trimming: 1 base; junction bases outside the gene matches: 6. This CDR3 comprises 16 residues. Germline CDR1 is SGHTS and CDR2 is YDEGEE. CDR3 coding DNA: TGTGCCAGCAGCTACGGACAGGGGGGGGGCCAAGAGACCCAGTACTTC. Protein product: CASSYGQGGGQETQYF.

The DNA of the CDR3 is TGCGCCAGCGCGGGGGCGGGAGGAGAGACCCAGTACTTC. Its protein product is CASAGAGGETQYF. The chain has TRBV5-1 and TRBJ2-5, with 8 nucleotides matching TRBD2. The ends lost 7 bases at V and 4 bases at J; junction bases unmatched: 6. Germline values: CDR1 SGHRS, CDR2 YFSETQ. This CDR3 comprises 13 residues. Drawing the rest from reference TRBV5-1 and TRBJ2-5, the complete variable domain is KAGVTQTPRYLIKTRGQQVTLSCSPISGHRSVSWYQQTPGQGLQFLFEYFSETQRNKGNFPGRFSGRQFSNSRSEMNVSTLELGDSALYLCASAGAGGETQYFGPGTRLLVL.

The rearrangement uses TRBV5-1 and TRBJ2-7; 10 bases match TRBD2. Germline V gives CDR1 SGHRS, CDR2 YFSETQ. Germline trimming cut 0 bases from V and 0 bases from J; bases unmatched to any gene: 0. CDR3 length: 15 residues. CDR3: CASSLASGSSYEQYF. CDR3 DNA sequence: TGCGCCAGCAGCTTGGCTAGCGGGAGCTCCTACGAGCAGTACTTC.

This chain joins TRBV2 and TRBJ2-1; a possible D gene is TRBD2 (5 bases). Germline-derived CDR1 and CDR2 are SNHLY and FYNNEI. V shed 2 bases and J shed 7 bases, with 15 bases lying between them. CDR3 length equals 15 residues. In DNA, the CDR3 is TGTGCCAGCAGTGAATTCGTGAGGGCCACAAATGAGCAGTTCTTC. This gives the protein CASSEFVRATNEQFF.

This clone was detected only once. V is TRBV5-4 and J is TRBJ1-2, with 10 positions matching TRBD1. Germline V gene data show CDR1 as SGHNT and CDR2 as YYREEE (reference sequence). CDR3 size: 16 residues. V lost 4 bases, J lost 2 bases, and 8 bases stayed unmatched. The CDR3 sequence: CASSQKTGGENYGYTF. In nucleotides, the CDR3 is TGTGCCAGCAGCCAAAAGACAGGGGGCGAGAACTATGGCTACACCTTC.

V is TRBV5-1 and J is TRBJ2-5; no firm D call. The end of the DNA aligns better with TRBJ2-7, so the J call may be wrong. The CDR3 covers 15 residues. The germline CDR1 and CDR2 sequences are SGHRS and YFSETQ. The CDR3 here is CASSLDATNPYEQYF. The CDR3 DNA follows: TGCGCCAGCAGCTTGGATGCCACTAACCCCTACGAGCAGTACTTC.

The CDR3 loop is CASSLGQGTYEQYF. The CDR3 bases are TGTGCCAGCAGCCTTGGACAGGGAACCTACGAGCAGTACTTC. The V call is TRBV11-3, the J call TRBJ2-7; 8 bases map to TRBD1. The CDR3 has 14 amino acids. The V and J ends lost 5 bases and 2 bases, in that order; junction bases with no gene match: 5. The germline V gene encodes CDR1 SGHNT and CDR2 YENEEA.